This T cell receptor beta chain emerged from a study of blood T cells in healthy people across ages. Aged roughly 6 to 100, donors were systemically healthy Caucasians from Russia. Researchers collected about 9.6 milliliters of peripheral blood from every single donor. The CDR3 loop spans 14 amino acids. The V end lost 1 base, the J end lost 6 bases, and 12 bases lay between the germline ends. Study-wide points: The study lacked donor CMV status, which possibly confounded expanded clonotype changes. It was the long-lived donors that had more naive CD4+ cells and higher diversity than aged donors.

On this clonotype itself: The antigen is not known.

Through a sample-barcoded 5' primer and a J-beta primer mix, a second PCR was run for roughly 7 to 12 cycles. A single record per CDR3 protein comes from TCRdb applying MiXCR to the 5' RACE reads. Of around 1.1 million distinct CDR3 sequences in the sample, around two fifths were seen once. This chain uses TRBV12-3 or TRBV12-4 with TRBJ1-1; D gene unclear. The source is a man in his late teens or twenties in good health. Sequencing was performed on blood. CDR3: CASSLEGSGAEAFF. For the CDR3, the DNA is TGTGCCAGCAGTTTAGAGGGAAGTGGGGCTGAAGCTTTCTTT.